Following are 19 T cell receptor beta chains from one sample sequenced in a study of T cells in Graves' hyperthyroidism and ophthalmopathy. The source material, RNA transcripts, was used to amplify TCR beta CDR3 regions. First-round RT-PCR targeting the TCR CDR3 was performed with the HTBI primer set. TCRdb fed the multiplex PCR reads into MiXCR, producing one record per CDR3 protein. The sample holds about 510,000 distinct CDR3 sequences, 11% to 15% seen once. What was sequenced was blood. The receptors derive from a woman aged 40 to 55 with Graves' hyperthyroidism.

This clonotype has more than one count but fewer than ten. The J gene is TRBJ2-5, the V gene TRBV5-1; maybe TRBD2 (5 bases). This CDR3 contains 15 residues. V lost 0 bases to trimming and J lost 5 bases, with 14 bases between them. Germline V gene data show CDR1 as SGHRS and CDR2 as YFSETQ. In DNA, the CDR3 is TGCGCCAGCAGCTTGGAGGCTAGCAGTTTCGAGACCCAGTACTTC. Its translation: CASSLEASSFETQYF.

The rearrangement joins TRBV15 to TRBJ1-5; a possible D gene is TRBD1 (5 bases). Per germline, CDR1 LNHNV and CDR2 YYDKDF (reference sequence). This CDR3 has 15 amino acids. V was cut by 0 bases and J by 7 bases, with 13 bases left in between. In DNA, the CDR3 is TGTGCCACCAGCAGAGAGGGCAGGGTGGGACAGCCCCAGCATTTT. Amino acids: CATSREGRVGQPQHF.

A word on this clonotype: A clone one base away is much larger, so this may be a read error. The chain is built from TRBV5-1 and TRBJ1-1, with no clear D. CDR1 and CDR2 from the germline V gene are SGHRS and YFSETQ. The CDR3 loop spans 15 amino acids. CDR3 residues: CASSPMADFDYETSF. The DNA of the CDR3 is TGCGCCAGCAGCCCTATGGCAGACTTTGATTACGAGACTTCCTTT. Full variable domain (remainder filled in from reference TRBV5-1 and TRBJ1-1): KAGVTQTPRYLIKTRGQQVTLSCSPISGHRSVSWYQQTPGQGLQFLFEYFSETQRNKGNFPGRFSGRQFSNSRSEMNVSTLELGDSALYLCASSPMADFDYETSFGQGTRLTVV.

About this clonotype itself: This may stem from a read error, because a much larger clone lies one nucleotide away. The chain couples TRBV6-4 to TRBJ2-7, with a possible D match to TRBD1 (6 bases). The germline V gene encodes CDR1 MRHNA and CDR2 SNTAGT. The CDR3 loop spans 14 amino acids. The DNA of the CDR3 is TGTGCCAGCAGTTATTCAGGACAGTCCTACGAGCAGTGCTTC. This codes for CASSYSGQSYEQCF.

This clonotype was recorded once. A read error is possible here, since a much larger clone lies one base away. The chain has TRBV7-9 and TRBJ2-5, with TRBD1 matching 8 bases. V shed 2 bases and J 9 bases; nucleotides not matched to a gene: 17. There are 17 residues in the CDR3. CDR1 is SEHNR and CDR2 is FQNEAQ in the germline V gene (reference sequence). The CDR3 region is CASSLLSSDRGREAQYF. CDR3 DNA sequence: TGTGCCAGCAGCTTATTGTCTTCCGACAGGGGAAGGGAGGCCCAGTACTTC. Variable domain in full (rest from reference TRBV7-9 and TRBJ2-5): DTGVSQNPRHKITKRGQNVTFRCDPISEHNRLYWYRQTLGQGPEFLTYFQNEAQLEKSRLLSDRFSAERPKGSFSTLEIQRTEQGDSAMYLCASSLLSSDRGREAQYFGPGTRLLVL.

This chain connects TRBV29-1 to TRBJ2-5, with TRBD2 matching 16 bases. This CDR3 is 16 amino acids long. Germline CDR1 SQVTM, CDR2 ANQGSEA. The V gene end was trimmed by 7 bases and the J gene end by 5 bases; junction bases not matched to a gene: 10. CDR3 bases: TGCAGCGCCCCGGGACTAGCGGGAGGGCCGATTGAGACCCAGTACTTC. Protein sequence: CSAPGLAGGPIETQYF. The whole variable domain, remainder taken from reference TRBV29-1 and TRBJ2-5, is SAVISQKPSRDICQRGTSLTIQCQVDSQVTMMFWYRQQPGQSLTLIATANQGSEATYESGFVIDKFPISRPNLTFSTLTVSNMSPEDSSIYLCSAPGLAGGPIETQYFGPGTRLLVL.

This clonotype was seen repeatedly, ten times or more. V usage is TRBV2 and J usage is TRBJ1-1; D is unresolved. The length of the CDR3 is 14 residues. Per the germline V gene, CDR1 is SNHLY and CDR2 is FYNNEI. V was shortened by 5 bases and J by 7 bases, with 17 bases between the two germline ends. The chain's CDR3 is CASSLRVSSLEAFF. The CDR3 nucleotides are TGTGCCAGCAGTTTACGGGTTTCTTCACTTGAAGCTTTCTTT.

This clonotype has at least ten counts. The chain links TRBV15 to TRBJ2-6; D unresolved. Between the trimmed V and J ends, which lost 0 bases and 2 bases, there was a span of 5 bases. The CDR3 length is 15 residues. The germline V gene encodes CDR1 LNHNV and CDR2 YYDKDF (reference sequence). For the CDR3, the DNA is TGTGCCACCAGCAGAGATCAGGCTGGGGCCAACGTCCTGACTTTC. It specifies CATSRDQAGANVLTF.

In this sample, this clonotype turned up many times. The rearrangement joins TRBV30 to TRBJ2-7; weak D call: TRBD2 (6 bases). Trimming took 5 bases from V and 4 from J, leaving 12 bases between them. This CDR3 is 12 amino acids long. Per germline, CDR1 GTSNPN and CDR2 SVGIG (reference sequence). The CDR3 region is CAWGSGYYEQYF. Written as DNA, the CDR3 is TGTGCCTGGGGTAGCGGATATTACGAGCAGTACTTC. The full variable domain, with the rest looked up from reference TRBV30 and TRBJ2-7, is SQTIHQWPATLVQPVGSPLSLECTVEGTSNPNLYWYRQAAGRGLQLLFYSVGIGQISSEVPQNLSASRPQDRQFILSSKKLLLSDSGFYLCAWGSGYYEQYFGPGTRLTVT.

Ten or more counts support this clonotype. The gene calls are TRBV20-1 and TRBJ2-3, with TRBD1 identical over 7 bases. The V gene's germline CDR1 is DFQATT and CDR2 SNEGSKA (reference sequence). Germline trimming cut 0 bases from V and 2 bases from J; bases unmatched to any gene: 5. This CDR3 spans 15 amino acids. In DNA form, the CDR3 reads TGCAGTGCTAGAGAAACAGGGGCACTCACAGATACGCAGTATTTT. This translates into CSARETGALTDTQYF.

This clonotype was recorded once. The chain combines TRBV15 with TRBJ2-5; D is possibly TRBD1 or TRBD2 (5 bases each). This CDR3 is 15 amino acids long. The V end lost 1 base, the J end lost 4 bases, and 13 bases lay between the germline ends. Germline V gene data show CDR1 as LNHNV and CDR2 as YYDKDF (reference sequence). CDR3 amino acids: CATSRVASQGETQYF. The DNA for the CDR3 is TGTGCCACCAGCAGAGTAGCGTCCCAGGGAGAGACCCAGTACTTC. Together with reference TRBV15 and TRBJ2-5, the CDR3 gives the full variable domain: DAMVIQNPRYQVTQFGKPVTLSCSQTLNHNVMYWYQQKSSQAPKLLFHYYDKDFNNEADTPDNFQSRRPNTSFCFLDIRSPGLGDTAMYLCATSRVASQGETQYFGPGTRLLVL.

V is TRBV7-9 and J is TRBJ2-7; 11 bases are shared with TRBD2. The V segment lost 7 bases and the J segment 7 bases; nucleotides outside the gene matches: 12. The length of the CDR3 is 15 residues. Germline CDR1 reads SEHNR; CDR2 reads FQNEAQ (reference sequence). The CDR3 loop reads CASNPLLAGVGEQYF. The CDR3 bases are TGTGCCAGCAACCCCCTACTAGCGGGAGTGGGGGAGCAGTACTTC.

A few counts support this clonotype. The rearrangement links TRBV11-2 to TRBJ2-7; D uncertain. There are 14 residues in the CDR3. Germline V CDR1 and CDR2: SGHAT, FQNNGV. Between the trimmed V and J ends, which lost 5 bases and 4 bases, there was a span of 15 bases. DNA of the CDR3: TGTGCCAGCAGCCCTCCCCCCCGCTTTTACGAGCAGTACTTC. It encodes CASSPPPRFYEQYF.

The sample holds a few counts of this clonotype. The rearrangement joins TRBV30 to TRBJ2-7, with 10 nucleotides matching TRBD1. J gave up 6 bases and V 7 bases, and 9 bases lay outside the gene matches. The CDR3 runs 13 residues. Looked up from germline, CDR1 is GTSNPN and CDR2 is SVGIG (reference sequence). The CDR3 loop is CASDRGRLGEQYF. In DNA, the CDR3 is TGTGCCTCCGACAGGGGGCGGTTGGGCGAGCAGTACTTC.

The table lists this clonotype with a count of one. One end of the junction does not line up with germline, which may come from a read error. V and J are TRBV29-1 and TRBJ2-5; 8 bases map to TRBD2. The CDR3 runs to 14 residues. CDR1 is SQVTM, CDR2 ANQGSEA, per germline. CDR3 sequence reads: CGVEGLAGHRAQYF. In DNA, the CDR3 is TGCGGCGTTGAAGGGCTAGCGGGTCATAGGGCCCAGTACTTC.

In its sample, this clonotype was seen many times. The rearrangement uses TRBV7-9 and TRBJ2-7; 9 nucleotides line up with TRBD2. From germline, CDR1 is SEHNR and CDR2 FQNEAQ (reference sequence). CDR3 size: 16 residues. J was trimmed by 7 bases and V by 2 bases; bases with no gene match: 12. CDR3 sequence reads: CASSLYQGGRAGEQYF. The CDR3 DNA follows: TGTGCCAGCAGCTTATATCAAGGCGGGAGGGCCGGTGAGCAGTACTTC.

This clonotype was detected many times. The chain couples TRBV13 to TRBJ2-2; tentatively, D is TRBD2 (6 bases). The germline gives CDR1 PRHDT, CDR2 FYEKMQ (reference sequence). The ends were cut back, 5 bases at V and 0 bases at J, with 16 bases in the middle. This CDR3 is built from 17 residues. CDR3 loop: CASSPSGLFPNTGELFF. CDR3 bases: TGTGCCAGCAGCCCCTCGGGACTGTTTCCGAACACCGGGGAGCTGTTTTTT.

This clonotype was seen ten or more times. The V gene is TRBV2, the J gene TRBJ1-1; D might be TRBD1 (6 bases). CDR3 length: 13 residues. The V gene's germline CDR1 is SNHLY and CDR2 FYNNEI. V lost 6 bases and J lost 5, with 13 bases in between. This CDR3 is CASRPGAGTEAFF. CDR3 coding DNA: TGTGCCAGCAGACCAGGGGCGGGGACTGAAGCTTTCTTT.

This clonotype was observed at least ten times. The J gene is TRBJ2-5, the V gene TRBV2; no definite D call. The ends were cut back, 4 bases at V and 0 bases at J, with 6 bases in the middle. CDR3 length: 13 amino acids. CDR1 is SNHLY, CDR2 FYNNEI, per germline. In nucleotides, the CDR3 is TGTGCCAGCAGTGTGGATTACCAAGAGACCCAGTACTTC. Protein sequence: CASSVDYQETQYF. Full variable domain (rest looked up from reference TRBV2 and TRBJ2-5): EPEVTQTPSHQVTQMGQEVILRCVPISNHLYFYWYRQILGQKVEFLVSFYNNEISEKSEIFDDQFSVERPDGSNFTLKIRSTKLEDSAMYFCASSVDYQETQYFGPGTRLLVL.